This record concerns one T cell receptor (beta chain) sequence. Its specific antigen is unknown. The record has no base qualities; no much larger clone is one base away. This specimen comes from a study of identical twins listed by TCRdb under 2016. For the study in its entirety: TCR alpha and beta repertoires from monozygotic twins, unrelated adults of various ages and cord blood were deep-sequenced to test whether fetal clonotypes persist. Replicate twin experiments were performed at different times using different library preparation protocols to rule out contamination.

Only healthy Caucasian donors were included. Three pairs of female monozygotic twins, all aged about 18 to 29 years, made up the twin cohort. Positive isolation kits from Invitrogen were used to isolate the CD4+ and CD8+ T cell populations. Overall study outcomes, separate from this receptor: Out-of-frame TCR alpha sharing in monozygotic twins was systematically underestimated by recombination models, whereas sharing between unrelated individuals was in agreement with the recombination models. Zero-insertion analyses could be partly confounded by invariant T cells such as MAIT and iNKT, although diverse VJ usage argued against such confounding for most clonotypes. A weaker excess of twin sharing was found in beta out-of-frame sequences because the signal-to-noise ratio was lowered by fewer shared sequences. Fewer insertions were carried by abundant cord blood beta clonotypes, a similar but weaker trend appeared in young adult naive repertoires, and no such trend appeared in memory repertoires. Compared with coincidental sharing between unrelated individuals, an excess of low generation-probability sequences was observed among out-of-frame TCR alpha sequences shared between twins. Conclusions relied on cross-sectional statistical analysis, since the same donors could not be followed over many years.

The CDR3 holds 13 amino acids from the cysteine to the phenylalanine. Only the CDR3 region is kept as DNA, spanning 39 bases read in frame from base 1. CDR1 and CDR2, looked up from the germline V gene, are SQVTM and ANQGSEA. Relative to germline, V is 7 bases shorter and J is 2 bases shorter, with 15 bases between their ends. The receptor library was made with 5' RACE. Instrument on record: Illumina HiSeq 2000. Template switching introduced a universal primer binding site; the final cDNA contained a unique molecular identifier, enabling accurate counting of TCR cDNA molecules. Specific primers in the conserved constant-segment region were used to synthesize first-strand cDNA for TCR alpha and beta chains. To control for contamination, every cDNA library was double barcoded, receiving both a SMART-Mk sample barcode and Illumina barcodes. TruSeq adapter sequences and Illumina sample barcodes were added in two successive PCR steps. TCR alpha and beta cDNA libraries were sequenced on the Illumina HiSeq platform with custom primers. Per the source publication's procedure: Raw reads were processed with MiGEC to extract unique molecular identifiers, and MiXCR was used to determine CDR3 positions. Recombination models were inferred per individual with the repgenHMM and IGoR tools using an EM algorithm. Shared clonotype analysis was performed with the tcR package in R, normalizing sharing by the product of cloneset sizes. To study raw recombination without the effects of thymic and clonal selection, out-of-frame nonproductive sequences were analyzed. TCRdb redid the processing of the public reads, applying fastp at Q25 and MiXCR, and retained in-frame beta chains. Rows with a matching CDR3 protein are joined into one entry that keeps the most common DNA and genes. It is TCRdb's table, rather than the study itself, that gives the V and J calls and clone size. Across this sample there are about 490,000 distinct CDR3 sequences, with over 12% seen only once. The ten largest make up roughly 0.44% of the sample.

These records were also assigned to another study, of yellow fever vaccine responses in identical twins. The second paper further reports: According to the authors, in identical twins the way T cells responded to vaccination appeared partly convergent and partly personalized. The study precisely tracked vaccine-responding T cell clones in identical twins.

What was sequenced was CD4+ T cells sorted from blood. The V gene is TRBV29-1 and the J gene is TRBJ2-7; TRBD1 might be the D gene, on 6 matching bases. This TCR was sampled from a woman under 30 in good health. The CDR3 here reads CSAAGALTYEQYF. The nucleotide sequence reads as follows: TGCAGCGCCGCAGGGGCCTTAACCTACGAGCAGTACTTC.